The rows below give T cell receptor beta chains drawn from one sample of a study of cytomegalovirus exposure and HLA in healthy donors. Produced via immunoSEQ multiplex PCR; TCRdb's table is partial and in-frame only. The repertoire holds roughly 180,000 clones, with 77% as singletons. The sample consisted of PBMCs. These receptors were obtained from a woman in her sixties in good health and CMV-seropositive. Both conserved end residues are part of each CDR3. The D gene is left open where the match is weak. A clone size is listed for some rows: how often the clone was seen (once, few, many), or a class if it is expanded.

v_gene: TRBV28
j_gene: TRBJ2-7
d_gene: .
abundance: .
CDR3nt: TGTGCCAGCACCCTCTCTGTCAGGCAGGGCGAGCAGTACTTC
CDR3aa: CASTLSVRQGEQYF

v_gene: TRBV19
j_gene: TRBJ2-2
d_gene: .
abundance: .
CDR3nt: TGTGCCAGTAGGACCCGGACAGGGGAGCTGTTTTTT
CDR3aa: CASRTRTGELFF

v_gene: TRBV10-3
j_gene: TRBJ1-2
d_gene: TRBD1
abundance: .
CDR3nt: TGTGCCATCTCGACAGGGACTTATGGCTACACCTTC
CDR3aa: CAISTGTYGYTF

v_gene: TRBV9
j_gene: TRBJ2-6
d_gene: .
abundance: .
CDR3nt: TGTGCCAGCAGCGTAGCGGAGCCTGGGGCCAACGGCCTGACTTTC
CDR3aa: CASSVAEPGANGLTF

v_gene: TRBV5-1
j_gene: TRBJ2-3
d_gene: .
abundance: .
CDR3nt: TGCGCCAGCAGCTTGGCCGCGGGCACAGATACGCAGTATTTT
CDR3aa: CASSLAAGTDTQYF

v_gene: TRBV10-1
j_gene: TRBJ2-4
d_gene: TRBD1
abundance: .
CDR3nt: TGCGCCAGCAGTGACAGGACAGGACAGAAACTAGCCAAAAACATTCAGTACTTC
CDR3aa: CASSDRTGQKLAKNIQYF

v_gene: TRBV25-1
j_gene: TRBJ1-1
d_gene: .
abundance: .
CDR3nt: TGTGCCAGCAGTAAGCGACAGGTTGCTGAAGCTTTCTTT
CDR3aa: CASSKRQVAEAFF

v_gene: TRBV19
j_gene: TRBJ2-7
d_gene: TRBD2
abundance: few
CDR3nt: TGTGCCAGTAGGGAAAGCACCGGGACTAGCGGGAGGGCCCACGAGCAGTACTTC
CDR3aa: CASRESTGTSGRAHEQYF

v_gene: TRBV30
j_gene: TRBJ1-6
d_gene: .
abundance: .
CDR3nt: TGTGCCTGGAGTGTACGAGGGAGGAATTCACCCCTCCACTTT
CDR3aa: CAWSVRGRNSPLHF

v_gene: TRBV19
j_gene: TRBJ1-5
d_gene: TRBD1
abundance: .
CDR3nt: TGTGCCAGTAGACGCCCGGGACAGAAGTCCAATCAGCCCCAGCATTTT
CDR3aa: CASRRPGQKSNQPQHF

v_gene: TRBV5-1
j_gene: TRBJ2-2
d_gene: TRBD2
abundance: few
CDR3nt: TGCGCCAGCAGCCCCTCCGGGACTACTATCACCGGGGAGCTGTTTTTT
CDR3aa: CASSPSGTTITGELFF

v_gene: TRBV7-6
j_gene: TRBJ1-2
d_gene: .
abundance: few
CDR3nt: TGTGCCAGCAGCCTAAGAGGAACGGGCTATGGCTACACCTTC
CDR3aa: CASSLRGTGYGYTF

v_gene: TRBV6-5
j_gene: TRBJ2-3
d_gene: .
abundance: few
CDR3nt: TGTGCCAGCAGAGAAATGGGCGCAGATACGCAGTATTTT
CDR3aa: CASREMGADTQYF

v_gene: TRBV2
j_gene: TRBJ1-2
d_gene: .
abundance: .
CDR3nt: TGTGCCAGCAGTGAAGTTGGGGCACCTGATGAAGAAATCTATGGCTACACCTTC
CDR3aa: CASSEVGAPDEEIYGYTF

v_gene: TRBV4-2
j_gene: TRBJ2-7
d_gene: .
abundance: .
CDR3nt: TGTGCCAGCAGCCAAGTCCAGGCAGGGGTAAGCTCCTACGAGCAGTACTTC
CDR3aa: CASSQVQAGVSSYEQYF

v_gene: TRBV28
j_gene: TRBJ2-6
d_gene: TRBD1
abundance: .
CDR3nt: TGTGCCAGCAGTCAACAGGGGCCTGGGGCCAACGTCCTGACTTTC
CDR3aa: CASSQQGPGANVLTF

v_gene: TRBV29-1
j_gene: TRBJ1-4
d_gene: TRBD1
abundance: .
CDR3nt: TGCAGCGTTGAAGGGGGGACAGCTGAAAAACTGTTTTTT
CDR3aa: CSVEGGTAEKLFF

v_gene: TRBV28
j_gene: TRBJ2-5
d_gene: TRBD1
abundance: .
CDR3nt: TGTGCCAGCAGCACCGGGACAGGGGGACTCCAAGAGACCCAGTACTTC
CDR3aa: CASSTGTGGLQETQYF

v_gene: TRBV28
j_gene: TRBJ1-2
d_gene: TRBD1
abundance: .
CDR3nt: TGTGCCAGCGGAGATTCGGGACAGCCAAGTATAGGTGGCTACACCTTC
CDR3aa: CASGDSGQPSIGGYTF

v_gene: TRBV2
j_gene: TRBJ1-4
d_gene: TRBD1
abundance: .
CDR3nt: TGTGCCAGCACCCTGACAGGGCCCGAAAAACTGTTTTTT
CDR3aa: CASTLTGPEKLFF

v_gene: TRBV28
j_gene: TRBJ1-5
d_gene: .
abundance: .
CDR3nt: TGTGCCAGCAGTTGGACTTACAATCAGCCCCAGCATTTT
CDR3aa: CASSWTYNQPQHF

v_gene: TRBV6-5
j_gene: TRBJ2-7
d_gene: TRBD2
abundance: .
CDR3nt: TGTGCCAGCAGGGCTAGCGGGCCCCGGTACGAGCAGTACTTC
CDR3aa: CASRASGPRYEQYF

v_gene: TRBV28
j_gene: TRBJ1-2
d_gene: TRBD1
abundance: .
CDR3nt: TGTGCCAGCAGTTTCAGACGGACAGGGGAAGACTATGGCTACACCTTC
CDR3aa: CASSFRRTGEDYGYTF

v_gene: TRBV6-1
j_gene: TRBJ1-2
d_gene: TRBD1
abundance: .
CDR3nt: TGTGCCAGCACCGGGACAGGGGGCCACTATGGCTACACCTTC
CDR3aa: CASTGTGGHYGYTF

v_gene: TRBV7-9
j_gene: TRBJ1-2
d_gene: .
abundance: few
CDR3nt: TGTGCCAGCAGCTTAGACCAGTTGGCCTCGGGAGGCTACACCTTC
CDR3aa: CASSLDQLASGGYTF

v_gene: TRBV30
j_gene: TRBJ1-1
d_gene: .
abundance: .
CDR3nt: TGTGCCTGGAGTACGTTGATCGGGGGAGGTTCCACTGAAGCTTTCTTT
CDR3aa: CAWSTLIGGGSTEAFF

v_gene: TRBV19
j_gene: TRBJ2-7
d_gene: TRBD1
abundance: once
CDR3nt: TGTGCCAGTAGACCAACAGGGGGCGAGCAGTACTTC
CDR3aa: CASRPTGGEQYF

v_gene: TRBV5-8
j_gene: TRBJ1-1
d_gene: .
abundance: .
CDR3nt: TGTGCCAGCAGCGAACCGGGACTCCTAGGTGTAGAGGCTTTCTTT
CDR3aa: CASSEPGLLGVEAFF